This TCR beta chain comes out of a study of cytomegalovirus exposure and HLA in healthy donors listed by TCRdb under 2017. With regard to the full study: According to a later analysis, the 110 or so validation repertoires were produced on the same platform as the 666 repertoires of the first cohort. The aim of the study was to test whether cataloging public T cell receptors could identify signatures of past pathogen exposure. High-throughput TCR immunosequencing, statistical association of individual TCRs with disease status, and machine learning were combined to predict cytomegalovirus infection status. A separate validation cohort of roughly 130 different subjects was used in addition to the approximately 700-subject first cohort. What the authors observed across the whole study: According to the authors, the approach could potentially be generalized to other disease states and immunological phenotypes. A later analysis had no HLA typing for the validation cohort, so co-occurrence there was scored across all 110 or so repertoires. In a later analysis, TCRs clustered in the first cohort were found to also tend to co-occur in the 120 or so validation repertoires, with approximately 94% of cluster scores above 0. Three of the identified cytomegalovirus-associated TCR beta chains were confirmed in vitro to be specific for cytomegalovirus antigens. In the study, some 160 TCR beta chains were listed as associated with cytomegalovirus. The classifier was reported to diagnose cytomegalovirus status with high specificity and sensitivity in both the original and validation cohorts. While some public TCRs were present in many individuals, most TCR sequences turned up only very rarely across donors.

The CDR3 measures 19 amino acids from cysteine to phenylalanine. Here the CDR3 DNA is all that survives: 57 bases in frame from base 1. CDR1 SEHNR and CDR2 FQNEAQ were looked up in the germline V gene (reference sequence). Trimming accounts for 5 bases at V and 0 bases at J, while the number of junction bases matched to no gene is 17. The method was the immunoSEQ multiplex PCR assay. Regarding the original processing steps: A statistical classification framework was built for diagnosing cytomegalovirus status from the catalog of TCR beta chain sequences. TCRdb mirrors the immuneACCESS table, restricted to in-frame sequences. Some clones are absent from its copies; in checked studies, under half trace to an unresolved V gene, and the reason for the others is unknown. V and J calls and clone size come straight from that table; D and trimming were deduced from the DNA. This sample gives fewer than 150,000 clones in total; approximately 88% of them show up just once. The ten largest clones take up about 1.8% of the sample.

Of note for this clone: The clone's antigen remains unknown. Within one base of it there is no much larger clone, and no base qualities were kept.

Donors formed part of the validation cohort, which comprised fewer than 150 subjects and was distinct from the first cohort of 550 to 850 subjects. The sequence derives from a young man in good health and CMV-seronegative. Sequencing input: PBMCs. This chain is built from TRBV7-9 and TRBJ2-3, and 7 junctional nucleotides match TRBD1. The CDR3 in this case is CASSPTYETGIPSTDTQYF. The DNA reads as follows: TGTGCCAGCAGCCCGACGTACGAGACAGGGATTCCTAGCACAGATACGCAGTATTTT. When the CDR3 is completed using the reference TRBV7-9 and TRBJ2-3 genes on either side, the full variable domain is DTGVSQNPRHKITKRGQNVTFRCDPISEHNRLYWYRQTLGQGPEFLTYFQNEAQLEKSRLLSDRFSAERPKGSFSTLEIQRTEQGDSAMYLCASSPTYETGIPSTDTQYFGPGTRLTVL.